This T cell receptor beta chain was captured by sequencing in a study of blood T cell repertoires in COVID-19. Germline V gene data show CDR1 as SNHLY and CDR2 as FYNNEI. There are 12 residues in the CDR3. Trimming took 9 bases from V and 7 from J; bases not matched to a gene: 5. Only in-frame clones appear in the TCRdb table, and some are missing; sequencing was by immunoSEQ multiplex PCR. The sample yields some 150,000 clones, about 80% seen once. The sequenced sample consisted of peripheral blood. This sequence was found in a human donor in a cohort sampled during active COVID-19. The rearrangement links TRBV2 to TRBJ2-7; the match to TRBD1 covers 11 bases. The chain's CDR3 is CASKDRGPEQYV. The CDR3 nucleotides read TGTGCCAGTAAGGACAGGGGGCCGGAGCAGTACGTC.